The rows below give T cell receptor beta chains drawn from one sample of a study of graft-versus-host responses after intestinal transplantation. Libraries were prepared by immunoSEQ multiplex PCR; TCRdb keeps only in-frame clonotypes and omits some of them. The data contain 90,000 to 95,000 clones, approximately 95% of them singletons. These TCRs are of unknown antigen specificity. The sequencing used unstimulated CD8+ T cells sorted from spleen or lymph node cells, collected before intestinal transplant. The receptors shown here come from a human donor who received an intestinal transplant. Both conserved end residues are part of each CDR3. D genes are given only for firm matches. Some rows mark clone size as missing; the rest say once, few, many or name a class of expanded clone.

-	TRBJ2-2	TRBV18	-	13	CASSPPGDGELFF	TGTGCCAGCTCACCACCAGGGGACGGGGAGCTGTTTTTT
-	TRBJ2-1	TRBV5-4	TRBD2	15	CASSLGTSGYNEQFF	TGTGCCAGCAGCCTCGGGACTAGCGGGTACAATGAGCAGTTCTTC
-	TRBJ2-7	TRBV4-1	TRBD1	14	CASSQRDSEWEQYF	TGCGCCAGCAGCCAGAGGGACAGCGAATGGGAGCAGTACTTC
-	TRBJ2-7	TRBV19	-	14	CASSIGGLSYEQYF	TGTGCCAGTAGTATTGGGGGACTGTCCTACGAGCAGTACTTC
-	TRBJ1-5	TRBV19	TRBD1	18	CASSLYQTGYSGNQPQHF	TGTGCCAGTAGTCTCTACCAGACAGGGTACAGTGGCAATCAGCCCCAGCATTTT
-	TRBJ1-6	TRBV19	-	15	CASSMGSSYNSPLHF	TGTGCCAGTAGTATGGGGAGCTCCTATAATTCACCCCTCCACTTT
-	TRBJ2-7	TRBV4-3	-	15	CASSQESAAAYEQYF	TGCGCCAGCAGCCAAGAGTCGGCGGCAGCCTACGAGCAGTACTTC
-	TRBJ2-7	TRBV6-1	TRBD2	18	CASSEGFEAGGVNYEQYF	TGTGCCAGCAGTGAAGGTTTTGAGGCGGGGGGGGTTAACTACGAGCAGTACTTC
-	TRBJ2-7	TRBV4-1	TRBD2	17	CASSQDPPRGDSYEQYF	TGCGCCAGCAGCCAAGATCCGCCGCGGGGGGACTCCTACGAGCAGTACTTC
-	TRBJ1-2	TRBV5-4	-	12	CASRGENYGYTF	TGTGCCAGCAGGGGCGAGAACTATGGCTACACCTTC
-	TRBJ2-6	TRBV2	-	17	CASRLRGDGSGANVLTF	TGTGCCAGCAGATTGCGGGGAGACGGGTCTGGGGCCAACGTCCTGACTTTC
-	TRBJ2-3	TRBV19	-	14	CASSIGGGTDTQYF	TGTGCCAGTAGTATCGGCGGGGGCACAGATACGCAGTATTTT
-	TRBJ2-1	TRBV7-8	-	15	CASINSESAYNEQFF	TGTGCCAGCATCAATAGCGAGAGTGCCTACAATGAGCAGTTCTTC
once	TRBJ2-1	TRBV12-5	TRBD2	16	CASASELAGVGAEQFF	TGTGCTAGTGCCTCCGAACTAGCGGGGGTCGGGGCTGAGCAGTTCTTC
once	TRBJ1-4	TRBV11-2	-	15	CASSFASGHQGGLFF	TGTGCCAGCAGCTTTGCTTCGGGACACCAAGGGGGACTGTTTTTT
-	TRBJ2-7	TRBV5-1	-	17	CASSPHSLGGIRREQYF	TGCGCCAGCAGCCCCCACTCGTTGGGCGGGATAAGGCGCGAGCAGTACTTC
-	TRBJ2-7	TRBV5-6	-	14	CASSLSQGRHEQYF	TGTGCCAGCAGCTTGTCTCAGGGTAGGCACGAGCAGTACTTC
-	TRBJ2-3	TRBV10-1	-	14	CASSPTRTTDTQYF	TGCGCCAGCAGTCCGACTAGGACCACAGATACGCAGTATTTT
-	TRBJ2-2	TRBV4-1	-	16	CASSQALALNTGELFF	TGCGCCAGCAGCCAAGCTCTAGCACTTAACACCGGGGAGCTGTTTTTT
-	TRBJ1-5	TRBV5-6	TRBD1	15	CASSLGTATNQPQHF	TGTGCCAGCAGCCTCGGGACAGCCACTAATCAGCCCCAGCATTTT
-	TRBJ2-7	TRBV14	TRBD1	14	CASSPGQGNYEQYF	TGTGCCAGCAGCCCTGGACAGGGAAACTACGAGCAGTACTTC
-	TRBJ2-2	TRBV7-9	-	12	CASSLASGELFF	TGTGCCAGCAGCTTAGCGTCGGGGGAGCTGTTTTTT
few	TRBJ2-7	TRBV9	-	12	CASSAFGYEQYF	TGTGCCAGCAGCGCATTCGGGTACGAGCAGTACTTC
once	TRBJ2-3	TRBV5-4	-	15	CASSPGDAYTDTQYF	TGTGCCAGCAGCCCGGGGGACGCCTACACAGATACGCAGTATTTT
-	TRBJ2-1	TRBV4-2	-	14	CASSQAEFNGEQFF	TGTGCCAGCAGCCAAGCGGAGTTCAATGGGGAGCAGTTCTTC
-	TRBJ1-1	TRBV19	-	13	CASSISPGTEAFF	TGTGCCAGTAGTATTTCACCCGGCACTGAAGCTTTCTTT
-	TRBJ2-1	TRBV14	TRBD2	19	CASSQGGLAGGSSYNEQFF	TGTGCCAGCAGCCAAGGCGGCCTAGCGGGAGGGAGCTCCTACAATGAGCAGTTCTTC